This entry concerns a single T cell receptor beta chain. The antigen remains unidentified. This entry comes from a study of T-cell memory formation after mild COVID-19. Across the study: Clusters were largely donor specific.

Findings and limits, study-wide: Those CD4+ clones that contracted were mainly in CM and EM (CD8+ ones in EMRA). Contracting clones from day 15 to 85 showed balanced CD4/CD8; later expanders favored CD4+.

Constant-segment primers served in 5'RACE that generated TCR alpha and TCR beta cDNA libraries bearing sample barcodes and UMIs. TCRdb re-called the 5' RACE reads with MiXCR, one entry per CDR3 protein. The data contain about 360,000 distinct CDR3 sequences, around an eighth of them singletons. The CDR3 has 17 amino acids. Looked up from germline, CDR1 is KGHSH and CDR2 is LQKENI. The V segment lost 3 bases and the J segment 4 bases; nucleotides outside the gene matches: 9. This chain connects TRBV18 to TRBJ2-3, with 11 bases that match TRBD1. This TCR came from a young man who had mild COVID-19 (a few samples of this study predate the infection). Cell type and time point are not known. Sequencing input: PBMCs or a T cell subset sorted from them (not recorded which). CDR3 in DNA: TGTGCCAGCTCACCTCCGCCGGGGACAGGGGGTCCAGATACGCAGTATTTT. Amino acid sequence: CASSPPPGTGGPDTQYF.